The 17 T cell receptor beta chains given below trace back to one sample, sequenced in a study of shared clonotypes between healthy human individuals. The protocol was immunoSEQ multiplex PCR, while the TCRdb copy is restricted to in-frame clones and leaves out a portion. The sample contains some 2.4 million clones, under 95% of which appear only once. The specimen sequenced was naive CD4+ T cells from PBMCs. Subset of the sample: CD45RA+ positively selected. The receptors come from a man aged 18 to 29 in good health. Some clones in this sample may be carry-over from other donors' samples.

CDR3 nucleotides: TGTGCCAGCTCGCCCGGACAGGAACTTAGCAATCAGCCCCAGCATTTT. It is translated as CASSPGQELSNQPQHF. The gene calls are TRBV18 and TRBJ1-5; 7 positions agree with TRBD1. The CDR3 is 16 amino acids. CDR1 KGHSH and CDR2 LQKENI come from the germline V gene. V shed 6 bases and J 0 bases; nucleotides not matched to a gene: 8.

The rearrangement joins TRBV5-5 to TRBJ1-2; a possible D gene is TRBD1 (5 bases). The CDR3 covers 13 residues. V shed 2 bases and J shed 1 base, with 6 bases lying between them. Looked up from germline, CDR1 is SGHKS and CDR2 is YYEKEE (reference sequence). CDR3 region: CASSFGGNYGYTF. The DNA for the CDR3 is TGTGCCAGCAGCTTTGGGGGTAACTATGGCTACACCTTC.

Here the CDR3 reads CASSQDPGRDYTF. CDR3 DNA sequence: TGCGCCAGCAGCCAAGATCCCGGCAGGGACTACACCTTC. V gene TRBV4-1 combines with J gene TRBJ1-2; possible D gene TRBD1, 5 bases. The V end was cut by 0 bases, the J end by 10 bases, with 12 bases between. Germline CDR1 reads MGHRA; CDR2 reads YSYEKL. There are 13 residues in the CDR3.

The chain combines TRBV7-3 with TRBJ2-1; 7 nucleotides line up with TRBD1. V trimming: 5 bases; J trimming: 6 bases; junction bases outside the gene matches: 4. The germline CDR1 and CDR2 sequences are SGHTA and FQGTGA. This CDR3 has 13 residues. CDR3: CASSPGTVNEQFF. CDR3 DNA sequence: TGTGCCAGCAGCCCCGGGACAGTCAATGAGCAGTTCTTC.

J is TRBJ1-6 and V is TRBV6-5; weak D call: TRBD1 (5 bases). This CDR3 is built from 15 residues. V shed 7 bases and J shed 0 bases, with 10 bases lying between them. From germline, CDR1 is MNHEY and CDR2 SVGAGI. The CDR3 is CASTSGSSYNSPLHF. The CDR3 DNA reads as TGTGCCAGCACCTCAGGGAGCTCCTATAATTCACCCCTCCACTTT.

The chain links TRBV5-1 to TRBJ2-1; D remains ambiguous. V shed 4 bases and J shed 4 bases, with 15 bases lying between them. Germline-derived CDR1 and CDR2 are SGHRS and YFSETQ. CDR3 size: 15 residues. The CDR3 spells CASSQLGSTYNEQFF. DNA for the CDR3: TGCGCCAGCAGCCAATTGGGGTCTACGTACAATGAGCAGTTCTTC.

The chain employs TRBV10-2 and TRBJ2-1; TRBD2 might be the D (6 bases). The CDR3 loop spans 14 amino acids. In germline, CDR1 is WSHSY, CDR2 SAAADI. V was trimmed by 7 bases and J by 3 bases, leaving 13 bases between them. CDR3 bases: TGCGCCAGCAAGATAGCGGACCTCTACAATGAGCAGTTCTTC. Its protein product is CASKIADLYNEQFF.

The chain couples TRBV4-1 to TRBJ1-5; TRBD1 matches at 7 bases. There are 16 residues in the CDR3. The V segment lost 6 bases and the J segment 6 bases; nucleotides outside the gene matches: 14. Germline CDR1 reads MGHRA; CDR2 reads YSYEKL. The CDR3 DNA is TGCGCCAGCAGACAAAAACCGGGACAGACGGGTCAGCCCCAGCATTTT. Its translation: CASRQKPGQTGQPQHF.

The chain joins TRBV18 to TRBJ1-2; no clear D. Germline lookup yields CDR1 KGHSH and CDR2 LQKENI. This CDR3 contains 16 residues. Trimming left V 3 bases short and J 6 bases short, with 20 bases between. CDR3 sequence reads: CASSPPPGLGSDGYTF. Here the CDR3 DNA reads TGTGCCAGCTCACCGCCCCCGGGGTTAGGGTCGGATGGCTACACCTTC.

The chain carries TRBV29-1 and TRBJ2-5, with D unclear. The DNA end is a closer match to TRBJ2-7, so the J assignment may be wrong. This CDR3 is 13 amino acids long. Germline V gives CDR1 SQVTM, CDR2 ANQGSEA. DNA for the CDR3: TGCAGCGTGGTTACAAGGGTCTCCTACGAGCAGTACTTC. Its translation: CSVVTRVSYEQYF.

The chain links TRBV6-1 to TRBJ1-5, with D possibly matching TRBD1 (6 bases). This CDR3 region has 16 residues. Germline values: CDR1 MNHNS, CDR2 SASEGT. Trimming cost V 4 bases and J 10 bases, with 23 bases left between them. The CDR3: CASSGSGTTGGVPQHF. CDR3 bases: TGTGCCAGCAGTGGATCCGGGACAACTGGAGGTGTACCCCAGCATTTT.

This chain links TRBV19 with TRBJ1-1; a possible D gene is TRBD1 (6 bases). There are 15 residues in the CDR3. Trimming took 10 bases from V and 7 from J, leaving 25 bases between them. CDR1 is LNHDA, CDR2 SQIVND, per germline (reference sequence). CDR3 protein: CATQGLRALGGEAFF. In DNA, the CDR3 is TGTGCCACACAGGGTCTGAGGGCCCTTGGGGGTGAAGCTTTCTTT.

V usage is TRBV5-1 and J usage is TRBJ2-7; 9 bases match TRBD2. CDR1 and CDR2 (germline): SGHRS, YFSETQ. Trimming cost V 0 bases and J 0 bases; bases outside gene matches: 4. The CDR3 runs 16 residues. CDR3 sequence: CASSLGASGVSYEQYF. CDR3 DNA sequence: TGCGCCAGCAGCTTGGGGGCTAGCGGGGTCTCCTACGAGCAGTACTTC.

This clone was seen more than once but under ten times. The chain uses TRBV20-1 and TRBJ1-1; D ambiguous. CDR1 and CDR2 from the germline V gene are DFQATT and SNEGSKA (reference sequence). This CDR3 comprises 11 residues. CDR3: CRVLKGTEAFF. CDR3 DNA sequence: TGCAGGGTTTTGAAAGGCACTGAAGCTTTCTTT.

This chain uses TRBV7-9 with TRBJ2-3; the match to TRBD2 covers 7 bases. CDR3 length: 15 residues. The J segment lost 4 bases and the V segment lost 5 bases, leaving 9 bases of the junction unmatched. Looked up from germline, CDR1 is SEHNR and CDR2 is FQNEAQ (reference sequence). The CDR3 DNA follows: TGTGCCAGCAGCCGGGTTTCGCTAGCGGCAGATACGCAGTATTTT. Amino acid sequence: CASSRVSLAADTQYF. The full variable domain, with the rest looked up from reference TRBV7-9 and TRBJ2-3, is DTGVSQNPRHKITKRGQNVTFRCDPISEHNRLYWYRQTLGQGPEFLTYFQNEAQLEKSRLLSDRFSAERPKGSFSTLEIQRTEQGDSAMYLCASSRVSLAADTQYFGPGTRLTVL.

The genes are TRBV5-1 and TRBJ2-3, with 12 bases aligning to TRBD2. In germline, CDR1 is SGHRS, CDR2 YFSETQ. J gave up 5 bases and V 4 bases, and 11 bases lay outside the gene matches. This CDR3 has 17 amino acids. CDR3 DNA sequence: TGCGCCAGCAGCCCGGGACTAGCGGGCCCGGGTCAAGATACGCAGTATTTT. Its protein product is CASSPGLAGPGQDTQYF. The full variable domain, rest sourced from reference TRBV5-1 and TRBJ2-3, is KAGVTQTPRYLIKTRGQQVTLSCSPISGHRSVSWYQQTPGQGLQFLFEYFSETQRNKGNFPGRFSGRQFSNSRSEMNVSTLELGDSALYLCASSPGLAGPGQDTQYFGPGTRLTVL.

Of note for this clone: The sample contains more than one DNA sequence encoding this CDR3. The rearrangement uses TRBV6-1 and TRBJ2-2, with D perhaps matching TRBD1 (6 bases). Germline values: CDR1 MNHNS, CDR2 SASEGT. CDR3 size: 13 residues. V lost 6 bases, J lost 4 bases, and 9 bases lay in between. CDR3 bases: TGTGCCAGCAGACAGGGCCGCACCGGGGAGCTGTTTTTT. Encoded protein: CASRQGRTGELFF.